This T cell receptor (beta chain) was obtained from a study of blood T cell repertoires in COVID-19. Study-level information: Sources were T cells, B-cell-depleted T cells, or PBMCs; the material itself was cDNA or gDNA.

Produced via immunoSEQ multiplex PCR; TCRdb's table is partial and in-frame only. The sample lists 100,000 or so clones, approximately 88% occurring once. The CDR3 covers 15 residues. V dropped 0 bases and J dropped 5 bases, with 15 bases sitting between them. CDR1 SGDLS and CDR2 YYNGEE come from the germline V gene. The sample consisted of peripheral blood. This TCR was sampled from a human donor in a cohort sampled during active COVID-19. The chain is built from TRBV9 and TRBJ2-7; weak D call: TRBD1 (6 bases). The CDR3 sequence: CASSVAPQGLNEQYF. CDR3 bases: TGTGCCAGCAGCGTAGCTCCCCAGGGGCTGAACGAGCAGTACTTC.